This record covers a single TCR beta chain. The sample belongs to a study of T cell responses to AZD1222 COVID-19 vaccine. Libraries were prepared by immunoSEQ multiplex PCR; TCRdb keeps only in-frame clonotypes and omits some of them. The data contain 250,000 to 300,000 clones, 90% to 95% of them singletons. Germline V gene sequence: CDR1 MNHEY, CDR2 SMNVEV (reference sequence). The CDR3 extends over 12 amino acids. Trimming pared 6 bases from V and 7 bases from J, leaving 12 bases between. This TCR was recovered from an adult who received the AZD1222 COVID-19 vaccine. The sample here was peripheral blood, taken 28 days after the second AZD1222 dose. The V call is TRBV27, the J call TRBJ1-2; D unresolved. The CDR3 here is CASRRPPGGYTF. Written as DNA, the CDR3 is TGTGCCAGCAGAAGACCTCCGGGTGGCTACACCTTC.